The 16 T cell receptor beta chains below come from one sample, sequenced in a study of T-cell reconstitution after alpha-beta-depleted transplantation in children (dated by TCRdb to the mid-2010s). Receptor amplification or capture employed PCR. TCRdb lists the instrument as Illumina HiSeq 2500. To normalize quantification of the TCRbeta repertoire, the TCR libraries were built with molecular barcoding that relied on unique molecular identifiers. TCRdb cleaned the public reads at Q25 with fastp, built clones with MiXCR and kept in-frame beta chains. Rows are combined by CDR3 protein, so each entry shows the most common genes and DNA. Recorded for this sample are about 240,000 distinct CDR3 sequences; 12% of them occurred a single time. The ten largest account for roughly 2.8% of the sample. Sequencing was performed on PBMCs from the stem cell graft donor, taken from the stem cell graft. The receptors shown here come from a human donor who donated a stem cell graft to a child with acute lymphoblastic leukemia.

The sample holds many counts of this clonotype. The chain couples TRBV28 to TRBJ2-6, with D perhaps being TRBD1 or TRBD2 (5 bases each). Trimming took 10 bases from V and 0 from J, leaving 16 bases between them. The CDR3 is made up of 16 amino acids. CDR1 and CDR2 from the germline V gene are MDHEN and SYDVKM. CDR3 sequence: CATHGADHSGANVLTF. The CDR3 bases are TGTGCCACCCACGGGGCAGATCACTCTGGGGCCAACGTCCTGACTTTC. Variable domain in full (rest from reference TRBV28 and TRBJ2-6): DVKVTQSSRYLVKRTGEKVFLECVQDMDHENMFWYRQDPGLGLRLIYFSYDVKMKEKGDIPEGYSVSREKKERFSLILESASTNQTSMYLCATHGADHSGANVLTFGAGSRLTVL.

Points on this clonotype: A single base separates this from a much larger clone, so it may be a read error. V is TRBV12-3 or TRBV12-4 and J is TRBJ1-5, with 8 bases matching TRBD1. The J segment lost 7 bases and the V segment lost 1 base, leaving 6 bases of the junction unmatched. This CDR3 comprises 15 residues. The CDR3 DNA reads TGTGCCAGCAGTTTAGGGCCAGGGGGCAGGCAGCCCCAGCATTTT. It codes for CASSLGPGGRQPQHF.

This clonotype was observed once. A much larger clone sits a single nucleotide away, making a read error possible. V and J are TRBV7-2 and TRBJ1-1; the D is unclear. Germline lookup yields CDR1 SGHTA and CDR2 FQGNSA. The V end was cut by 4 bases, the J end by 4 bases, with 10 bases between. The CDR3 sequence is 13 residues long. DNA of the CDR3: TGTGCCAGCAGCTCAACGAGGGTCACTGAAGCTTTCTTT. Translation gives CASSSTRVTEAFF.

This clonotype appeared many times. The rearrangement joins TRBV27 to TRBJ1-6, with no clear D. Trimming stripped 8 bases from V and 3 bases from J, with 17 bases between. The CDR3 is 16 residues long. CDR1 and CDR2 from the germline V gene are MNHEY and SMNVEV (reference sequence). The chain's CDR3 is CASRFTETDYNSPLHF. CDR3 nucleotide sequence: TGTGCCAGCCGCTTCACAGAGACTGACTATAATTCACCCCTCCACTTT.

This clonotype has a count of ten or more. V is TRBV5-1 and J is TRBJ1-2; 8 bases are a match to TRBD1. CDR1 is SGHRS and CDR2 is YFSETQ in the germline V gene. Germline trimming cut 0 bases from V and 6 bases from J; bases unmatched to any gene: 1. The CDR3 contains 13 residues. This chain's CDR3 is CASSLGTGNGYTF. In DNA form, the CDR3 reads TGCGCCAGCAGCTTGGGGACAGGGAATGGCTACACCTTC.

This chain links TRBV7-2 with TRBJ2-7; TRBD1 matches at 8 bases. The trim removed 4 bases at V and 2 bases at J, leaving 7 bases unmatched. CDR3 length: 15 residues. The germline CDR1 and CDR2 sequences are SGHTA and FQGNSA. CDR3 sequence (DNA): TGTGCCAGCAGCTCCGACAGGGGACTTACCTACGAGCAGTACTTC. Its translation: CASSSDRGLTYEQYF. Looking up the rest from reference TRBV7-2 and TRBJ2-7 gives the full variable domain: GAGVSQSPSNKVTEKGKDVELRCDPISGHTALYWYRQSLGQGLEFLIYFQGNSAPDKSGLPSDRFSAERTGGSVSTLTIQRTQQEDSAVYLCASSSDRGLTYEQYFGPGTRLTVT.

This clonotype was seen ten or more times. The chain joins TRBV28 to TRBJ1-2; D might be TRBD1 (5 bases). V lost 7 bases and J lost 8, with 20 bases in between. This CDR3 comprises 14 residues. Germline V gene sequence: CDR1 MDHEN, CDR2 SYDVKM. CDR3 in amino acids: CASNRGVGVWGYTF. Here the CDR3 DNA reads TGTGCCAGCAATAGAGGGGTGGGGGTTTGGGGCTACACCTTC.

This clonotype has at least ten counts. The rearrangement joins TRBV12-3 or TRBV12-4 to TRBJ2-3; the match to TRBD2 covers 9 bases. The CDR3 length is 15 residues. J was trimmed by 2 bases and V by 5 bases; bases with no gene match: 5. CDR3: CASSLQRGATDTQYF. The CDR3 nucleotides are TGTGCCAGCAGTCTGCAGCGGGGGGCCACAGATACGCAGTATTTT.

Ten or more counts support this clonotype. The chain combines TRBV29-1 with TRBJ1-1; D unresolved. The V end lost 4 bases, the J end lost 1 base, and 4 bases lay between the germline ends. This CDR3 region has 11 residues. Germline lookup yields CDR1 SQVTM and CDR2 ANQGSEA. The CDR3 DNA reads TGCAGCGTTGTCCAGAACACTGAAGCTTTCTTT. Translated: CSVVQNTEAFF.

The rearrangement uses TRBV5-1 and TRBJ2-3; no definite D call. This CDR3 spans 13 amino acids. Trimming left V 3 bases short and J 6 bases short, with 11 bases between. Germline V CDR1 and CDR2: SGHRS, YFSETQ. CDR3 in amino acids: CASSSRGPDTQYF. CDR3 coding DNA: TGCGCCAGCAGCTCAAGAGGCCCCGATACGCAGTATTTT.

This chain connects TRBV11-2 to TRBJ2-7, with a weak D call TRBD2 (6 bases). Trimming cost V 8 bases and J 0 bases, with 8 bases left between them. This CDR3 has 12 amino acids. The V gene's germline CDR1 is SGHAT and CDR2 FQNNGV. CDR3 sequence (DNA): TGTGCCAGCGCGGGAACCTCCTACGAGCAGTACTTC. Translated, it gives CASAGTSYEQYF.

The gene calls are TRBV6-5 and TRBJ2-3, with TRBD1 matching over 8 bases. Trimming cost V 6 bases and J 4 bases; bases outside gene matches: 15. The CDR3 loop spans 17 amino acids. Looked up from germline, CDR1 is MNHEY and CDR2 is SVGAGI. The CDR3 loop reads CASRLLRDRMLADTQYF. In DNA form, the CDR3 reads TGTGCCAGCAGATTACTCCGGGACAGGATGTTAGCAGATACGCAGTATTTT.

In this sample, this clonotype turned up a few times. This rearrangement joins TRBV12-3 or TRBV12-4 to TRBJ1-2, with no clear D. The CDR3 extends over 11 amino acids. Trimming shortened V by 7 bases and J by 5 bases, and 8 bases separated the two germline ends. CDR3 bases: TGTGCCAGCAAACGGGATTATGGCTACACCTTC. Protein: CASKRDYGYTF.

A few counts support this clonotype. The V gene is TRBV7-2, the J gene TRBJ2-4; the D is unclear. This CDR3 is 12 amino acids long. In germline, CDR1 is SGHTA, CDR2 FQGNSA. V lost 5 bases and J lost 7, with 9 bases in between. DNA for the CDR3: TGTGCCAGCAGCCAAGTCGGGAACATTCAGTACTTC. It codes for CASSQVGNIQYF.

This clonotype was recorded at least ten times. The rearrangement joins TRBV24-1 to TRBJ2-7; 8 bases align to TRBD1. With V trimmed by 3 bases and J by 2 bases, 14 bases remained unmatched. The length of the CDR3 is 18 residues. The germline V gene has CDR1 KGHDR and CDR2 SFDVKD. DNA of the CDR3: TGTGCCACCAGTGATCGACAGGGGAGTGGTGCAAGCACCTACGAGCAGTACTTC. Amino acids: CATSDRQGSGASTYEQYF.

This clonotype was found many times. The chain carries TRBV12-3 or TRBV12-4 and TRBJ2-2; D gene unclear. The V gene lost 3 bases and the J gene lost 1 base, with 15 bases spanning the gap. The length of the CDR3 is 17 residues. For the CDR3, the DNA is TGTGCCAGCAGTTTTGGTCTTGGCCCGCTGAACACCGGGGAGCTGTTTTTT. This sequence encodes CASSFGLGPLNTGELFF.